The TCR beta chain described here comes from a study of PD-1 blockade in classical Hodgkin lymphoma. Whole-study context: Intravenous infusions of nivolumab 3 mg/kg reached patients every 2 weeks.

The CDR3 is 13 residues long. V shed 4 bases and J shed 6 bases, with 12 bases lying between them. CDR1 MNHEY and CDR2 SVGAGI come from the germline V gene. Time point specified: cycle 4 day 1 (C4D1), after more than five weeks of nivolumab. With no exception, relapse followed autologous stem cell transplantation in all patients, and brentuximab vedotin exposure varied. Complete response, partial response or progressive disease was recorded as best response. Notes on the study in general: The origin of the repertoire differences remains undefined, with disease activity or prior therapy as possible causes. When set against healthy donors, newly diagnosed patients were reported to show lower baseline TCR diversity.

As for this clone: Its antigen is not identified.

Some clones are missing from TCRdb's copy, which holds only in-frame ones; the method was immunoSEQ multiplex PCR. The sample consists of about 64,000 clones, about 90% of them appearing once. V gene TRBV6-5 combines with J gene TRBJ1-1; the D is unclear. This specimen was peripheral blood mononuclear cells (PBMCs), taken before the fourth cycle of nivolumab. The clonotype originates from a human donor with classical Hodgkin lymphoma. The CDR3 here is CASSSQDSAEAFF. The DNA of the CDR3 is TGTGCCAGCAGTTCCCAAGATTCGGCTGAAGCTTTCTTT.